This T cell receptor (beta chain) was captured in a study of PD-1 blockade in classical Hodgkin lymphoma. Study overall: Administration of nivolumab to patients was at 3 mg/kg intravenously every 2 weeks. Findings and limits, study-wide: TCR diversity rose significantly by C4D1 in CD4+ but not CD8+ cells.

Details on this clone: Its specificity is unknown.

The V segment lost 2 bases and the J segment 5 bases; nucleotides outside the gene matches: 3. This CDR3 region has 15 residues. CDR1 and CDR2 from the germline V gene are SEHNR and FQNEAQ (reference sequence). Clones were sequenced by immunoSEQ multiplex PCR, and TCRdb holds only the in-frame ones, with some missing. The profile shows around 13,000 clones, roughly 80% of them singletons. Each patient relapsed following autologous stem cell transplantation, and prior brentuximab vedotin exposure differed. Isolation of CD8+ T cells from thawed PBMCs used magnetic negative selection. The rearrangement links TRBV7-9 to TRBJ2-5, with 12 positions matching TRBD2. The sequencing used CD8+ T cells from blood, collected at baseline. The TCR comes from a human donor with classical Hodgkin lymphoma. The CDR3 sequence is CASSLLAGGPETQYF. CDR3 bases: TGTGCCAGCAGCTTACTAGCGGGGGGGCCTGAGACCCAGTACTTC.